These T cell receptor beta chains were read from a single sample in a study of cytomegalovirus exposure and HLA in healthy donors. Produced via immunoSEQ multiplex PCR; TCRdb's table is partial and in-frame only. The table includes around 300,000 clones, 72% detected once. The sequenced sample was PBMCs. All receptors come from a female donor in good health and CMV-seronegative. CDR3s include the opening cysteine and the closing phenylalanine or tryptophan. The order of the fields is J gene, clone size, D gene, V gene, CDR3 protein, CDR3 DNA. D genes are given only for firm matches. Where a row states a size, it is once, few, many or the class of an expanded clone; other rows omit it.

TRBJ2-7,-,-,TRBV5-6,CASSLGGVEQYF,TGTGCCAGCAGCTTAGGAGGGGTCGAGCAGTACTTC
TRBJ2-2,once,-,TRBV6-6,CASSYSQGLGTGELFF,TGTGCCAGCAGTTACTCGCAGGGTCTGGGCACCGGGGAGCTGTTTTTT
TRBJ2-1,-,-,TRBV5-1,CASSFKRGWEQFF,TGCGCCAGCAGCTTTAAGAGGGGGTGGGAGCAGTTCTTC
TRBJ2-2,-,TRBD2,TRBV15,CATSRGRGAGGVGELFF,TGTGCCACCAGCAGAGGGCGCGGAGCGGGAGGTGTTGGGGAGCTGTTTTTT
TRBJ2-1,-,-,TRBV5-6,CASSYGQLRFF,TGTGCCAGCAGCTATGGACAGTTACGGTTCTTC
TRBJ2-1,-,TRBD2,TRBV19,CASFSGFPYNEQFF,TGTGCCAGTTTTAGCGGGTTCCCCTACAATGAGCAGTTCTTC
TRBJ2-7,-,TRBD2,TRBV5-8,CASRKSGRAYEQYF,TGTGCCAGCAGAAAGAGCGGGAGGGCCTACGAGCAGTACTTC
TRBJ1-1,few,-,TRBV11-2,CASSHSGNTEAFF,TGTGCCAGCAGCCATAGCGGGAACACTGAAGCTTTCTTT
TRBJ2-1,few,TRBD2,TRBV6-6,CASSRKREGSSNEQFF,TGTGCCAGCAGCCGGAAGCGGGAGGGCTCCAGCAATGAGCAGTTCTTC
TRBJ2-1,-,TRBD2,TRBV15,CATSGPRTSSYNEQFF,TGTGCCACCAGCGGGCCCCGGACTAGCAGTTACAATGAGCAGTTCTTC
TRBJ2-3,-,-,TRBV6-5,CASTLPITDTQYF,TGTGCCAGCACCCTACCCATCACAGATACGCAGTATTTT
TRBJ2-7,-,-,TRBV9,CASSPVQFSDEQYF,TGTGCCAGCAGCCCCGTGCAGTTTAGCGACGAGCAGTACTTC
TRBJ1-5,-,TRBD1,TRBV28,CASIQGQGDQPQHF,TGTGCCAGCATCCAAGGACAGGGGGATCAGCCCCAGCATTTT
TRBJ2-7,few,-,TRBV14,CASSPSSYEQYF,TGTGCCAGCAGCCCTAGCTCCTACGAGCAGTACTTC
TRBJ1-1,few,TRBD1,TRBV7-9,CASSLPLGQGNTEAFF,TGTGCCAGCAGCTTACCTCTAGGACAGGGTAACACTGAAGCTTTCTTT
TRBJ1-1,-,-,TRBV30,CAWVDSNEAFF,TGTGCCTGGGTAGACAGCAATGAAGCTTTCTTT
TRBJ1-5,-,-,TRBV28,CASSSTGGFQPQHF,TGTGCCAGCAGCTCGACGGGGGGGTTTCAGCCCCAGCATTTT
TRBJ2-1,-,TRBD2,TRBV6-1,CASSEGLADYNEQFF,TGTGCCAGCAGTGAGGGACTAGCGGACTACAATGAGCAGTTCTTC
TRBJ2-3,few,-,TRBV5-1,CASSPAGLGSTDTQYF,TGCGCCAGCAGCCCGGCTGGCCTAGGAAGCACAGATACGCAGTATTTT
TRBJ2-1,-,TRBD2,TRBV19,CASSSGLYNEQFF,TGTGCCAGTTCTAGCGGGCTATACAATGAGCAGTTCTTC
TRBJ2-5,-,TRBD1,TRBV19,CASSPGPGTGASEYF,TGTGCCAGTAGCCCTGGACCGGGGACAGGGGCTTCGGAGTACTTC
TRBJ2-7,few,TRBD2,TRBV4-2,CASSQAAGGDDEQYF,TGTGCCAGCAGCCAAGCGGCGGGAGGGGACGACGAGCAGTACTTC
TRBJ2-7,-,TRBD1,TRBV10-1,CASAETGVNEQYF,TGCGCCAGCGCGGAGACAGGGGTGAACGAGCAGTACTTC
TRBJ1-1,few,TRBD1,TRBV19,CASTIGTARNTEAFF,TGTGCCAGTACCATCGGGACAGCAAGAAACACTGAAGCTTTCTTT
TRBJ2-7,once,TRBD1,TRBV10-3,CAISDRDRGYEQYF,TGTGCCATCAGTGACCGGGACAGGGGCTACGAGCAGTACTTC
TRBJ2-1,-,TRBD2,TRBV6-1,CASRTPILAGGPEFF,TGTGCCAGCAGAACCCCCATCCTAGCGGGAGGGCCGGAGTTCTTC
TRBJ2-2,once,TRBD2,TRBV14,CASSQIAGKGNTGELFF,TGTGCCAGCAGCCAAATAGCGGGAAAGGGGAACACCGGGGAGCTGTTTTTT
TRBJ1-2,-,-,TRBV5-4,CASSPPGAGLIDGYTF,TGTGCCAGCAGCCCGCCTGGGGCAGGTCTTATTGATGGCTACACCTTC
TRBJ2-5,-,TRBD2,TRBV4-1,CASSRGLAGETQYF,TGCGCCAGCAGCCGCGGACTAGCGGGGGAGACCCAGTACTTC
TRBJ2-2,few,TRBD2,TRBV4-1,CASSQVSTSANTGELFF,TGCGCCAGCAGCCAAGTTTCGACTAGCGCGAACACCGGGGAGCTGTTTTTT
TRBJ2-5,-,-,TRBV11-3,CASSLDQGETQYF,TGTGCCAGCAGCTTAGATCAGGGGGAGACCCAGTACTTC
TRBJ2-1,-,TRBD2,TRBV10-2,CASIGGRTYNEQFF,TGCGCCAGCATCGGCGGGAGGACCTACAATGAGCAGTTCTTC
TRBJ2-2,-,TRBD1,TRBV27,CASSLSRGRGRNGELFF,TGTGCCAGCAGTTTATCGAGAGGCAGGGGGCGTAACGGGGAGCTGTTTTTT
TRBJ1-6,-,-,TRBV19,CASSKNREYNSPLHF,TGTGCCAGTAGTAAGAATAGAGAATATAATTCACCCCTCCACTTT
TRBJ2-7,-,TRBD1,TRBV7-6,CASSLYQGVSYEQYF,TGTGCCAGCAGCTTATATCAGGGGGTGTCCTACGAGCAGTACTTC
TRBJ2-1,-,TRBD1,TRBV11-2,CASSFTGGFPDNEQFF,TGTGCCAGCAGCTTTACAGGGGGCTTTCCTGACAATGAGCAGTTCTTC
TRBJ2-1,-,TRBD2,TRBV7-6,CASSLEGLAAYNEQFF,TGTGCCAGCAGCTTAGAGGGACTAGCGGCCTACAATGAGCAGTTCTTC
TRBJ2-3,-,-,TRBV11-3,CASSHRASPPDTQYF,TGTGCCAGCAGCCACAGGGCCAGCCCGCCAGATACGCAGTATTTT
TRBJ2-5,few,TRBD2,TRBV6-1,CASSEVPGGPETQYF,TGTGCCAGCAGTGAAGTCCCGGGAGGGCCCGAGACCCAGTACTTC
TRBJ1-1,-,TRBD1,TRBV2,CASREDRGPNTEAFF,TGTGCCAGCAGGGAGGACAGGGGCCCAAACACTGAAGCTTTCTTT
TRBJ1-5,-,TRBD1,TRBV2,CASSKPDRGVFGNQPQHF,TGTGCCAGCTCGAAACCGGACAGGGGCGTCTTTGGCAATCAGCCCCAGCATTTT
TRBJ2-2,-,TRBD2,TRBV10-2,CASSSGTSGVTGELFF,TGCGCCAGCAGTTCCGGGACTAGCGGGGTTACCGGGGAGCTGTTTTTT
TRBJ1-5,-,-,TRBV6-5,CASTLDASNQPQHF,TGTGCCAGCACACTCGATGCTAGCAATCAGCCCCAGCATTTT
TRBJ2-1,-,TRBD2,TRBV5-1,CASSLEGLVDEQFF,TGCGCCAGCAGCTTGGAAGGACTAGTGGATGAGCAGTTCTTC
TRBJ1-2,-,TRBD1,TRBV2,CASSYGTGTIYGYTF,TGTGCCAGCAGTTACGGGACAGGGACCATCTATGGCTACACCTTC
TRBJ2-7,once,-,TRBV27,CASSSGYEQYF,TGTGCCAGCAGTTCCGGTTACGAGCAGTACTTC
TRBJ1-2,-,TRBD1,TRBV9,CASSVGQGAGYGYTF,TGTGCCAGCAGCGTAGGGCAGGGGGCAGGGTATGGCTACACCTTC
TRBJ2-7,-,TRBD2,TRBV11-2,CASSSYLAGPTYEQYF,TGTGCCAGCAGCTCCTACCTAGCGGGACCTACCTACGAGCAGTACTTC
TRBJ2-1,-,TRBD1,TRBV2,CASSEPGQGIGNEQFF,TGTGCCAGCAGTGAACCGGGACAGGGAATAGGCAATGAGCAGTTCTTC
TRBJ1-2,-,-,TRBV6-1,CASSEETVTVYGYTF,TGTGCCAGCAGTGAGGAGACAGTAACCGTCTATGGCTACACCTTC
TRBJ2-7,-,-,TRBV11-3,CASSPWASGEQYF,TGTGCCAGCAGCCCATGGGCCAGCGGCGAGCAGTACTTC
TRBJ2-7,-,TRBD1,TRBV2,CASSGQGSEQYF,TGTGCCAGCAGTGGACAGGGGAGCGAGCAGTACTTC
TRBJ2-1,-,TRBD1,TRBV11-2,CASSSNRGSYNEQFF,TGTGCCAGCAGCTCGAACAGGGGCTCCTACAATGAGCAGTTCTTC
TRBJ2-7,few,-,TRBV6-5,CASSYSPGGGEQYF,TGTGCCAGCAGTTACTCGCCAGGGGGAGGTGAGCAGTACTTC
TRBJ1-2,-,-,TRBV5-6,CASSRTVPYGYTF,TGTGCCAGCTCGCGGACAGTACCCTATGGCTACACCTTC
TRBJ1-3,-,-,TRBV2,CASSVAATVNTIYF,TGTGCCAGCAGTGTGGCAGCGACCGTGAACACCATATATTTT